This TCR beta chain comes out of a study of T cell responses to AZD1222 COVID-19 vaccine (dated by TCRdb to 2020 to 2022). Turning to the overall study: AZD1222 recipients given second doses at about 4 weeks or at about 12 weeks were pooled, since spike-specific TCR depth and breadth were not found to differ between the two schedules. TCR sequencing was performed for roughly 250 trial participants, of whom some 200 were given two doses of AZD1222 and roughly 25 were given two doses of MenACWY control vaccine. Trial participants were enrolled by age into subgroups of 18-55, 56-69 and 70-plus years, and around 140, 26 and 57 TCR-sequenced participants, respectively, were included in these subgroups. Results the study describes overall, beyond this receptor: Because no day 14 peak-response samples were available, repertoires were characterized only after the peak T cell response. Most participants were white British and females outnumbered males, and the authors suggested that clonal diversity may have been underestimated. CD4 TCRs associated with the vaccine covered the entire spike protein, and the dominant responses were in regions 160-218 and 743-854. Spike-specific TCR breadth and depth rose significantly after two AZD1222 doses compared with day 0 and with MenACWY recipients. Conclusions about previously exposed vaccinees are limited, since just a handful of AZD1222 recipients were seropositive for SARS-CoV-2 at baseline. Reportedly, almost half of the unique spike-specific TCRs recognized epitopes lying outside the regions that are mutated in the B.1.351 and B.1.1.7 variants. In the small 56-69-year group, the increase in depth fell short of significance, most likely because of low power.

CDR1 and CDR2 were assigned from the germline V gene (reference sequence) as SEHNR and FQNEAQ. The CDR3 covers 14 residues, taking in both the cysteine and the phenylalanine. Only the CDR3 portion is preserved as DNA: 42 bases, with reading frame beginning at the first base. Cut back by 3 bases and 1 base, the V and J ends lie 9 bases apart. Turning to this clone: No antigen is known for it. No quality values exist for individual bases; no much larger clone is one base distant.

What the time point label conveys for this sample: baseline before first vaccination. Samples from vaccinated people were obtained from the UK trials COV001 and COV002, which included a single-blind randomized controlled phase 2/3 trial of AZD1222 (ChAdOx1 nCoV-19) in healthy adults. Trial participant PBMC samples were collected at day 0 and day 28 after the second dose for TCRbeta chain sequencing. The CDR3 regions of human TCRbeta chains were analyzed by immunosequencing. For the original study's pipeline: TCRs in the repertoires were matched against a reference library of SARS-CoV-2-specific TCRs that had been generated with the MIRA antigen-specificity platform. Breadth was defined as the fraction of unique TCRs that were SARS-CoV-2-associated. Depth was defined as the fraction of total T cells that were SARS-CoV-2-associated. Using the MIRA data, every spike-specific TCR was mapped to the spike region that the TCR reacted to and assigned to either a CD4 or a CD8 class. Log10-transformed breadth and depth values were compared by one-way ANOVA with Sidak's multiple comparisons tests. TCRdb limited this immuneACCESS table to in-frame rearrangements with V and J called. A share of clones is missing; checked studies link under half to unresolved V genes, and the rest is unexplained. V and J calls and clone size are copied from that table; D and trimming were computed from the DNA. The sample records about 150,000 clones, 88% of which are singletons. The ten largest clones capture around 3% of the sample.

The TCR originated in an adult in good health. Sequencing was performed on peripheral blood, taken on day 0 of AZD1222 vaccination. This receptor chain uses TRBV7-9 and TRBJ1-1; the D gene is perhaps TRBD1, from 6 matching bases. The DNA sequence is given as TGTGCCAGCAGCTTCCTGACAGGGAACACTGAAGCTTTCTTT. The encoded protein is CASSFLTGNTEAFF.